Described below is a single T cell receptor beta chain sequence and its context. This entry is derived from a study of PD-1 blockade in classical Hodgkin lymphoma. Each patient relapsed following autologous stem cell transplantation, and prior brentuximab vedotin exposure differed. Germline-derived CDR1 and CDR2 are SGHAT and FQNNGV. The germline V and J ends were trimmed by 1 base and 8 bases, with 6 bases remaining between them. CDR3 length: 12 residues. Clones were read by immunoSEQ multiplex PCR, and TCRdb kept only the in-frame ones, dropping some. The sample shows tens of thousands of clones, 70% to 90% of them seen only once.

This TCR was sampled from a human donor with classical Hodgkin lymphoma. The material was peripheral blood mononuclear cells (PBMCs), obtained before the second cycle of nivolumab. V is TRBV11-2 and J is TRBJ2-1; no firm D call. CDR3 amino acids: CASSLVPYEQFF. CDR3 sequence (DNA): TGTGCCAGCAGCTTAGTACCGTATGAGCAGTTCTTC.